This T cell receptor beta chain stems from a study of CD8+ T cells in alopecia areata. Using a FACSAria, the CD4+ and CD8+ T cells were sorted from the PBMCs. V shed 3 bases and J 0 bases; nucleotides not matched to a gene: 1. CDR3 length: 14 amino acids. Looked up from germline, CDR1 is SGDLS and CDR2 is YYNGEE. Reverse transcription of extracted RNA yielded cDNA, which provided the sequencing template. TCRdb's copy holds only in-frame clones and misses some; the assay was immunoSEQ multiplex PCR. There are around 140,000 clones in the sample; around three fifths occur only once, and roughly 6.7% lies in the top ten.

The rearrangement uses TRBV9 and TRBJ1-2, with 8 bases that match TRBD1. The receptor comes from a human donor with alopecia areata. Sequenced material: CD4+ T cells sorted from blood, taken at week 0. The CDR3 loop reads CASSEGQANYGYTF. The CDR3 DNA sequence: TGTGCCAGCAGCGAGGGACAGGCTAACTATGGCTACACCTTC.